The 9 T cell receptor beta chains listed next were all sequenced from one sample in a study of read filtering for tumor transcriptome and immune sequencing. From roughly 0.4 ug of RNA, a library with molecular barcoded alpha/delta and beta/gamma adaptors was made. TCRdb used MiXCR to reprocess the reads, holding one entry per CDR3 protein. The sample includes fewer than 90,000 distinct CDR3 sequences, roughly an eighth seen only once; the top ten take around 14%. The sequenced sample consisted of a population of CD138-negative cells sorted from bone marrow. All receptors derive from a donor at least 40 years old with multiple myeloma.

This clonotype has ten or more counts. The V call is TRBV11-2, the J call TRBJ2-4; D gene unclear. Germline CDR1 is SGHAT and CDR2 is FQNNGV. The V and J ends lost 5 bases and 3 bases respectively, with 14 bases between them. There are 15 residues in the CDR3. CDR3 DNA: TGTGCCAGCAGCAAAACCTCGACAAGCAAAAACATTCAGTACTTC. The encoded protein is CASSKTSTSKNIQYF. The full variable domain, completed using reference TRBV11-2 and TRBJ2-4, is EAGVAQSPRYKIIEKRQSVAFWCNPISGHATLYWYQQILGQGPKLLIQFQNNGVVDDSQLPKDRFSAERLKGVDSTLKIQPAKLEDSAVYLCASSKTSTSKNIQYFGAGTRLSVL.

The gene calls are TRBV11-2 and TRBJ2-2; 9 nucleotides align to TRBD1. CDR1 SGHAT and CDR2 FQNNGV come from the germline V gene. Trimming cost V 1 base and J 3 bases; bases outside gene matches: 6. There are 17 residues in the CDR3. The CDR3 nucleotides read TGTGCCAGCAGCTTAGTGCCCGGGACAGGGTACACCGGGGAGCTGTTTTTT. Its translation: CASSLVPGTGYTGELFF.

This clonotype was observed many times. The V gene is TRBV7-9, the J gene TRBJ1-2, with D perhaps matching TRBD1 (5 bases). Germline CDR1 is SEHNR and CDR2 is FQNEAQ (reference sequence). The CDR3 totals 15 residues. Trimming took off 5 bases at V and 0 bases at J, with 13 bases between the two ends. The CDR3 nucleotides are TGTGCCAGCAGCCCCCCCGGGACTCCTAACTATGGCTACACCTTC. It codes for CASSPPGTPNYGYTF.

This clonotype has ten or more counts. This chain connects TRBV5-1 to TRBJ2-1; 8 nucleotides align to TRBD2. There are 16 residues in the CDR3. Trimming took 0 bases from V and 2 from J; bases not matched to a gene: 4. The germline gives CDR1 SGHRS, CDR2 YFSETQ. CDR3 in DNA: TGCGCCAGCAGCTTGGAAGGTAGCGGGGCCTACAATGAGCAGTTCTTC. Its protein product is CASSLEGSGAYNEQFF.

Many counts were recorded for this clonotype. This chain links TRBV25-1 with TRBJ2-7, with TRBD2 matching over 12 bases. V shed 1 base, J shed 5 bases, and the junction held 6 bases outside the gene matches. The CDR3 totals 16 residues. Germline CDR1 is MGHDK and CDR2 is SYGVNS. CDR3 in amino acids: CASSELTSGSLHEQYF. Here the CDR3 DNA reads TGTGCCAGCAGTGAATTGACTAGCGGGAGTCTCCACGAGCAGTACTTC.

Here the CDR3 reads CASSDRSYEQYF. CDR3 nucleotide sequence: TGTGCCAGTAGTGACCGCTCCTACGAGCAGTACTTC. The chain is built from TRBV19 and TRBJ2-7; D gene ambiguous. The germline gives CDR1 LNHDA, CDR2 SQIVND (reference sequence). There are 12 residues in the CDR3. Trimming removed 5 bases from V and 0 bases from J, with 5 bases in between.

This clonotype was recorded many times. Here the CDR3 reads CSVAPRLDGELFF. For the CDR3, the DNA is TGCAGCGTTGCCCCGCGGTTGGACGGGGAGCTGTTTTTT. This sequence joins TRBV29-1 and TRBJ2-2; D gene unclear. The germline V gene encodes CDR1 SQVTM and CDR2 ANQGSEA. The CDR3 sequence is 13 residues long. V dropped 4 bases and J dropped 7 bases, with 13 bases sitting between them.

For this clonotype: A much larger clone lies a single base off, so this may be a read error. The chain links TRBV29-1 to TRBJ2-5; possibly TRBD1 for D (6 bases). CDR1 SQVTM and CDR2 ANQGSEA come from the germline V gene. The CDR3 runs 15 residues. The CDR3 coding sequence is TGCAGCGTTGAACGGTGGGCAGGGGTAGGCGAGACCCGGTACTTC. It yields the protein CSVERWAGVGETRYF.

The sample holds many counts of this clonotype. V usage is TRBV7-9 and J usage is TRBJ1-1; 7 bases line up with TRBD1. V shed 0 bases and J 5 bases; nucleotides not matched to a gene: 0. The CDR3 runs to 13 residues. In germline, CDR1 is SEHNR, CDR2 FQNEAQ (reference sequence). The CDR3 DNA is TGTGCCAGCAGCTTAGCACAGGGGACTGAAGCTTTCTTT. This sequence encodes CASSLAQGTEAFF.